These T cell receptor beta chains were read from a single sample in a study of T cells in Graves' hyperthyroidism and ophthalmopathy. MiXCR, run by TCRdb on the multiplex PCR reads, gives a single entry per CDR3 protein. The data contain 470,000 or so distinct CDR3 sequences, roughly 20% of them singletons. Source material: blood. These receptor sequences come from a man in his late teens or twenties with Graves' hyperthyroidism. CDR3s include the opening cysteine and the closing phenylalanine or tryptophan. Fields, in order: D gene, V gene, J gene, CDR3 length, clone size, CDR3 DNA, CDR3 protein. The D gene is left open where the match is weak. Not every row has a clone size; where given, it reads once, few, many or a size class.

.,TRBV7-7,TRBJ2-2,16,.,TGTGCCAGCAGCTCCAGGAGTGGGGCCAACACCGGGGAGCTGTTTTTT,CASSSRSGANTGELFF
TRBD1,TRBV29-1,TRBJ1-2,16,many,TGCAGCGTTGAGGGGCTTGGTCAGGGGGAGGTAGACGGCTACACCTTC,CSVEGLGQGEVDGYTF
.,TRBV3-1,TRBJ1-1,16,.,TGTGCCAGCAGCCTTCTGGGGGGGGCGCGGGGCACTGAAGCTTTCTTT,CASSLLGGARGTEAFF
TRBD2,TRBV27,TRBJ2-7,15,many,TGTGCCAGCAGGTCTGGGCTAGCGGGGTACTACGAGCAGTACTTC,CASRSGLAGYYEQYF
.,TRBV10-2,TRBJ1-1,14,many,TGCGCCAGCAGGGAGACACGGAAGAACACTGAAGCTTTCTTT,CASRETRKNTEAFF
.,TRBV10-1,TRBJ1-1,17,.,TGCGCCAGCAGTGAGCCCCGGGCGACAGGAGGCCGCGCTGAAGCTTTCTTT,CASSEPRATGGRAEAFF
.,TRBV20-1,TRBJ2-5,12,many,TGCAGTGCTATGGTACAGCAAGAGACCCAGTACTTC,CSAMVQQETQYF
.,TRBV29-1,TRBJ2-5,13,many,TGCAGCGTCTCTACCCAGTCCTCTGAGACCCAGTACTTC,CSVSTQSSETQYF
.,TRBV6-1,TRBJ2-2,16,many,TGTGCTACAGCAAAAGATTGGCGGGGGAACACCGGGGAGCTGTTTTTT,CATAKDWRGNTGELFF
.,TRBV6-5,TRBJ2-7,14,many,TGTGCCAGCAGGGGCACATCGAGCTCCTACGAGCAGTACTTC,CASRGTSSSYEQYF
.,TRBV6-5,TRBJ2-7,14,many,TGTGCCAGCAGTTTCTCCCAGAGCTCCTACGAGCAGTACTTC,CASSFSQSSYEQYF
TRBD1,TRBV27,TRBJ2-7,15,many,TGTGCCAGCAGCCCAGGGACAGGACCAGGCTACGAGCAGTACTTC,CASSPGTGPGYEQYF
.,TRBV27,TRBJ2-3,13,.,TGTGCCAGCAGTTTTGGGGCCTGGGGTACGCAGTATTTT,CASSFGAWGTQYF
TRBD1,TRBV30,TRBJ1-1,13,many,TGTGCCTGGATCGACAGGGATTACACTGAAGCTTTCTTT,CAWIDRDYTEAFF
TRBD2,TRBV6-1,TRBJ2-5,12,many,TGTGCCAGCCATGGGGGGGAAGAGACCCAGTACTTC,CASHGGEETQYF
.,TRBV12-3/TRBV12-4,TRBJ1-2,16,many,TGTGCCAGCAGTTTAGAAACCCTACAACCTACCTATGGCTACACCTTC,CASSLETLQPTYGYTF
.,TRBV29-1,TRBJ1-1,13,.,TGCAGCGTCATAACGCCGGGACGCCCCGAAGCTTTCTTT,CSVITPGRPEAFF
TRBD2,TRBV20-1,TRBJ2-4,15,once,TGCAGTGCTCCACTAGCGGACCTAGCCAAAAACATTCAGTACTTC,CSAPLADLAKNIQYF
TRBD1,TRBV12-3/TRBV12-4,TRBJ2-7,17,many,TGTGCCAGCAGTTTATGGGGTTGGGGGACAGGACTGGGCGAGCAGTACTTC,CASSLWGWGTGLGEQYF
TRBD2,TRBV13,TRBJ2-2,16,.,TGTGCCAGCAGCCTTTGGAGCGGGGCGAACACCGGGGAGCTGTTTTTT,CASSLWSGANTGELFF
.,TRBV12-3/TRBV12-4,TRBJ2-7,15,.,TGTGCCAGCAGTGTCCGGGGGGCTAGCTCCTACGAGCAGTACTTC,CASSVRGASSYEQYF
.,TRBV28,TRBJ2-5,15,.,TGTGCCAGCAGCCTACCGACAGGAGTGCAAGAGACCCAGTACTTC,CASSLPTGVQETQYF
TRBD1,TRBV29-1,TRBJ1-1,15,many,TGCAGCGTTGAAGTTAGGGACAGGGACTTCACTGAAGCTTTCTTT,CSVEVRDRDFTEAFF
TRBD1,TRBV29-1,TRBJ2-7,16,few,TGCAGCGTTGAAGGCGACCCCGGGACAGGGGCCTACGAGCAGTACTTC,CSVEGDPGTGAYEQYF
.,TRBV9,TRBJ1-1,16,many,TGTGCCAGCAGCGTCTGGGAACAGACGATGAACACTGAAGCTTTCTTT,CASSVWEQTMNTEAFF
.,TRBV11-1,TRBJ1-5,16,few,TGTGCCAGCAGTTCGGGACCCGACCCTACCGGACAGCCCCAGCATTTT,CASSSGPDPTGQPQHF
TRBD1,TRBV2,TRBJ2-7,13,.,TGTGCCAGCAGGGGCAGGGGGTTCAACGAGCAGTACTTC,CASRGRGFNEQYF
TRBD1,TRBV20-1,TRBJ1-5,17,many,TGCAGTGCTAGAGATATTCTTATTGGGACAGGCAATCAGCCCCAGCATTTT,CSARDILIGTGNQPQHF
.,TRBV20-1,TRBJ2-7,12,.,TGCAGTCTCCCCTTGTTCGATGACGAGCAGTACTTC,CSLPLFDDEQYF
TRBD1,TRBV29-1,TRBJ1-1,13,many,TGCAGCGTTGAAGCGACAGGGGGCACTGAAGCTTTCTTT,CSVEATGGTEAFF
.,TRBV30,TRBJ1-3,16,.,TGTGCCACTTACTCAGCTGGCACAATCTCTGGAAACACCATATATTTT,CATYSAGTISGNTIYF
.,TRBV29-1,TRBJ2-5,13,.,TGCAGCGTCCCTGTGGGGGGACAAGAGACCCAGTACTTC,CSVPVGGQETQYF
TRBD1,TRBV19,TRBJ1-5,13,.,TGTGCCAGTACCGGACAGGTTCTCCTGCCCCAGCATTTT,CASTGQVLLPQHF
TRBD2,TRBV6-1,TRBJ2-5,15,many,TGTGCCAGCAGTGTAGCGGGGGGGAGACAAGAGACCCAGTACTTC,CASSVAGGRQETQYF
.,TRBV15,TRBJ2-7,14,many,TGTGCCACCAGCACCATACAGGGAAGCTACGAGCAGTACTTC,CATSTIQGSYEQYF
TRBD2,TRBV6-1,TRBJ2-7,13,.,TGTGCCAGCGCTAGCGGGGGATCCTACGAGCAGTACTTC,CASASGGSYEQYF
.,TRBV2,TRBJ1-3,15,.,TGTGCCAGCAGTGACTACAGGGAAGGTGGAAACACCATATATTTT,CASSDYREGGNTIYF
.,TRBV6-5,TRBJ2-5,15,many,TGTGCCAGCAGTTACTCGGACGGTCTCGCCGAGACCCAGTACTTC,CASSYSDGLAETQYF
TRBD2,TRBV20-1,TRBJ2-5,16,many,TGCAGTGCTGGCCGACTAGCGGGAAGACAAGAAGAGACCCAGTACTTC,CSAGRLAGRQEETQYF
.,TRBV28,TRBJ1-2,16,many,TGTGCCAGCAGTTCCGCCCCCGAGGAAGTTCTCTATGGCTACACCTTC,CASSSAPEEVLYGYTF
.,TRBV12-3/TRBV12-4,TRBJ1-1,15,many,TGTGCCAGCAGTTTAAGGGGTCGGACGAACACTGAAGCTTTCTTT,CASSLRGRTNTEAFF
.,TRBV24-1,TRBJ1-2,13,.,TGTGCCACCAGTCGCGAATCTAACTATGGCTACACCTTC,CATSRESNYGYTF
.,TRBV19,TRBJ1-1,13,.,TGTGCCAGCAGACCACAGGCTAACACTGAAGCTTTCTTT,CASRPQANTEAFF
.,TRBV6-5,TRBJ1-5,14,many,TGTGCCAGCAGTTACAGCAGGCTCAATCAGCCCCAGCATTTT,CASSYSRLNQPQHF
.,TRBV30,TRBJ2-7,16,many,TGTGCCTGGAGTGTACAGGCGCGCGCTTCTCATTACGAGCAGTACTTC,CAWSVQARASHYEQYF
.,TRBV29-1,TRBJ1-2,12,once,TGCAGCGCCCAGACAGCAGACTATGGCTACACCTTC,CSAQTADYGYTF